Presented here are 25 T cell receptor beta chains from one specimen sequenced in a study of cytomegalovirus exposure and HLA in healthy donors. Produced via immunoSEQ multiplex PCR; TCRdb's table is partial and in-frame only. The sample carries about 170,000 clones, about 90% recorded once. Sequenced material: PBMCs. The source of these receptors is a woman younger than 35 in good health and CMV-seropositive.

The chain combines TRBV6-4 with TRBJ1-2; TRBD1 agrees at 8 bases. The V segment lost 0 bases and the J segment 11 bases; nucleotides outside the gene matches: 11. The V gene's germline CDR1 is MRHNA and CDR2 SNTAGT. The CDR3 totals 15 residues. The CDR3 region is CASSDSAAGGESYTF. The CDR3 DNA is TGTGCCAGCAGTGACTCTGCGGCAGGGGGCGAAAGTTACACCTTC.

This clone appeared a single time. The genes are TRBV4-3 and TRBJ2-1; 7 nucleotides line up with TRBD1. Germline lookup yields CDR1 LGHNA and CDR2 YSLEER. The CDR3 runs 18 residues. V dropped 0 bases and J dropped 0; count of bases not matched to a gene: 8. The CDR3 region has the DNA TGCGCCAGCAGCCAAGACCCGACAGGGCCTAGCTCCTACAATGAGCAGTTCTTC. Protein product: CASSQDPTGPSSYNEQFF.

The CDR3 region has the DNA TGTGCCAGCAGCTTAGTCTATACGCAGTATTTT. This encodes CASSLVYTQYF. The chain combines TRBV7-2 with TRBJ2-3; no reliable D call. The CDR3 is 11 amino acids. The V end lost 1 base, the J end lost 7 bases, and 3 bases lay between the germline ends. Germline CDR1 SGHTA, CDR2 FQGNSA.

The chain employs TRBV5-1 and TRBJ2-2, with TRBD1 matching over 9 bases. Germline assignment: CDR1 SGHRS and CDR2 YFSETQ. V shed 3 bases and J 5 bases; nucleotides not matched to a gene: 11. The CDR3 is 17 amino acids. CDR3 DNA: TGCGCCAGCAGCTGGCCAAAACAGGGGGCGAGGACCGGGGAGCTGTTTTTT. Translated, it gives CASSWPKQGARTGELFF.

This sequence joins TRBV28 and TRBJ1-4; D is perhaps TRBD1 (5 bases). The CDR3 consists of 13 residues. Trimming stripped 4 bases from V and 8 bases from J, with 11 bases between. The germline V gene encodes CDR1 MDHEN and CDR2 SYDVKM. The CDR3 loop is CASSSGGEEKLFF. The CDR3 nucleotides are TGTGCCAGCAGTTCCGGGGGAGAGGAAAAACTGTTTTTT.

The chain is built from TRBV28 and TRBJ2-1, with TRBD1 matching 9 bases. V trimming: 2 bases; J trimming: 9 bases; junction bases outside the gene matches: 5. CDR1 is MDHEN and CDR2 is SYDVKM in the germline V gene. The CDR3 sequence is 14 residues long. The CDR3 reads CASSLLQGAGEQFF. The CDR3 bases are TGTGCCAGCAGTTTACTACAGGGGGCGGGTGAGCAGTTCTTC.

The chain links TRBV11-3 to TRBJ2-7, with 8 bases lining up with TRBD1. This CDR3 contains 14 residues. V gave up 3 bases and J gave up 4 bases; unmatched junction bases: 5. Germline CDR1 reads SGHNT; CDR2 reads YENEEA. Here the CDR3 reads CASSFATGDYEQYF. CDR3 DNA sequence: TGTGCCAGCAGCTTTGCGACAGGGGATTACGAGCAGTACTTC.

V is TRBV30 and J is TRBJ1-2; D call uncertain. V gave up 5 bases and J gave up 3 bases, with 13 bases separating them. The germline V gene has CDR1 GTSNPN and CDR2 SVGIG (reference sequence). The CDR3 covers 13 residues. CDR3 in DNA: TGTGCCTGGGCCACTTCAGCGGACTATGGCTACACCTTC. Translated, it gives CAWATSADYGYTF.

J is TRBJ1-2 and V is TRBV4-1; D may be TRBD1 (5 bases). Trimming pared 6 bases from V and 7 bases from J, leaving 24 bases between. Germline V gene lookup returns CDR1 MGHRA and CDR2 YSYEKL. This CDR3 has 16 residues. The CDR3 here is CASRHPLGPRDSGYTF. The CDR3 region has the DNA TGCGCCAGCAGGCATCCGTTAGGCCCACGGGACTCTGGCTACACCTTC.

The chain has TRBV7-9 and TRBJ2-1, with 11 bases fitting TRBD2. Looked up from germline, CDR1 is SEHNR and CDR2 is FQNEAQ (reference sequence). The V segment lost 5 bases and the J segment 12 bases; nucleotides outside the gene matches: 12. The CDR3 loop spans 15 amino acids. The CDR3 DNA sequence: TGTGCCAGCAGCCTGACTAGCGGGAAGAAAGATGGGCAGTTCTTC. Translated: CASSLTSGKKDGQFF. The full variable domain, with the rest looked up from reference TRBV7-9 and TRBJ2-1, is DTGVSQNPRHKITKRGQNVTFRCDPISEHNRLYWYRQTLGQGPEFLTYFQNEAQLEKSRLLSDRFSAERPKGSFSTLEIQRTEQGDSAMYLCASSLTSGKKDGQFFGPGTRLTVL.

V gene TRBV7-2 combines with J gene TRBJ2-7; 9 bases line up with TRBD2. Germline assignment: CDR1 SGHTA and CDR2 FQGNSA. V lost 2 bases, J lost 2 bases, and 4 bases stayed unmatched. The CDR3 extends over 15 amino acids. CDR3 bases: TGTGCCAGCAGCTTAAAACTAGCGGGTCCCTACGAGCAGTACTTC. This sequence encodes CASSLKLAGPYEQYF.

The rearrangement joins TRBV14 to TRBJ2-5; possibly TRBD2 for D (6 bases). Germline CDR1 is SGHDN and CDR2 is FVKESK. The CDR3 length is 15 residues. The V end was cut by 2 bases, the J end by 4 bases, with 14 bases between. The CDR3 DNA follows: TGTGCCAGCAGCCAACTTCAGGGCGGGGTAGAGACCCAGTACTTC. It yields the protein CASSQLQGGVETQYF.

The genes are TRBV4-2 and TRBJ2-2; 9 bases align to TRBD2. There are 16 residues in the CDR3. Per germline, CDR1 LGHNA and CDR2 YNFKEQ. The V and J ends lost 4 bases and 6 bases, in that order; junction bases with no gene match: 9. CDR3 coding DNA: TGTGCCAGCAGCCCCGGGCTAGCGGGAAGGGCCGGGGAGCTGTTTTTT. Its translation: CASSPGLAGRAGELFF.

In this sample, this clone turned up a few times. The CDR3, as DNA: TGTGCCAGCAGTTTACGGACAGGGAGTCAGCCCCAGCATTTT. It yields the protein CASSLRTGSQPQHF. The chain joins TRBV27 to TRBJ1-5, with TRBD1 matching over 8 bases. In germline, CDR1 is MNHEY, CDR2 SMNVEV (reference sequence). The CDR3 contains 14 residues. V trimming: 2 bases; J trimming: 6 bases; junction bases outside the gene matches: 3.

The CDR3, as DNA: TGTGCCAGTAGTAGCGACTCGGCGGGTGGACTAGCCAAAAACATTCAGTACTTC. Its translation is CASSSDSAGGLAKNIQYF. The gene calls are TRBV19 and TRBJ2-4; perhaps TRBD2 as D (5 bases). The V gene lost 4 bases and the J gene lost 0 bases, with 19 bases spanning the gap. There are 18 residues in the CDR3. The germline gives CDR1 LNHDA, CDR2 SQIVND (reference sequence).

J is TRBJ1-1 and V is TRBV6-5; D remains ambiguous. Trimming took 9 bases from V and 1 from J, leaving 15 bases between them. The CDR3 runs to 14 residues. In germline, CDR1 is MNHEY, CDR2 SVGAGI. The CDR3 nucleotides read TGTGCCAGTTTACCAGGAACAACGAACACTGAAGCTTTCTTT. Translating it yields CASLPGTTNTEAFF.

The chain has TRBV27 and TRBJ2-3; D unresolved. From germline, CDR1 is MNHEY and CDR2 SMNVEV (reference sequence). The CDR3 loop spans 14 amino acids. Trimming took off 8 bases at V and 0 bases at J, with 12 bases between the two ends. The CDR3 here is CASSTLASTDTQYF. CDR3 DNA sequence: TGTGCCAGCTCGACTTTGGCAAGCACAGATACGCAGTATTTT.

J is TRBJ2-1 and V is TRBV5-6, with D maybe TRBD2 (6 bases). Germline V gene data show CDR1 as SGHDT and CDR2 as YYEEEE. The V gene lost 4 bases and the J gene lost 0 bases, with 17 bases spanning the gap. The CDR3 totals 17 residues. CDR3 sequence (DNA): TGTGCCAGCAGCCCGGGGTGGGGCGGGGACTCCTACAATGAGCAGTTCTTC. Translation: CASSPGWGGDSYNEQFF. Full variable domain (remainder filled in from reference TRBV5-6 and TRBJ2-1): DAGVTQSPTHLIKTRGQQVTLRCSPKSGHDTVSWYQQALGQGPQFIFQYYEEEERQRGNFPDRFSGHQFPNYSSELNVNALLLGDSALYLCASSPGWGGDSYNEQFFGPGTRLTVL.

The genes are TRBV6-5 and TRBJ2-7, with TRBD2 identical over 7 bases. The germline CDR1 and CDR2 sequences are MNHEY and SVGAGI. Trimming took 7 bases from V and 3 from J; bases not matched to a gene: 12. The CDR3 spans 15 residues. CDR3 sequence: CASTKPSGGIYEQYF. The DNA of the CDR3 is TGTGCCAGCACTAAACCCTCCGGGGGGATCTACGAGCAGTACTTC.

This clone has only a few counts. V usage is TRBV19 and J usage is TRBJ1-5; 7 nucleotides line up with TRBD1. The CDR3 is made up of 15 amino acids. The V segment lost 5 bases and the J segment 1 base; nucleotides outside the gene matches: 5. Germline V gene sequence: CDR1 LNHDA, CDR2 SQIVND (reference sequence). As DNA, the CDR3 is TGTGCCAGTAGTGTAACAGGGGAGAGCAATCAGCCCCAGCATTTT. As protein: CASSVTGESNQPQHF.

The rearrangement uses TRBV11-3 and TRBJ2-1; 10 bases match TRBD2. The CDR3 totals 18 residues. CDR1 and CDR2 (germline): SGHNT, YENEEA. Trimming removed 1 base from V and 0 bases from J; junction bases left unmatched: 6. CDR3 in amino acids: CASSLGASGRTSYNEQFF. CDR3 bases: TGTGCCAGCAGCTTAGGGGCTAGCGGGAGAACCTCCTACAATGAGCAGTTCTTC.

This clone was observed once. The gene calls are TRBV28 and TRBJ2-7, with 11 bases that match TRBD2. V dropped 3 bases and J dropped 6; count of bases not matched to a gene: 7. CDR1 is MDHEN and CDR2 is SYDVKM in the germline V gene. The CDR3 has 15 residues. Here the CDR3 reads CASSFVGSGRAEQYF. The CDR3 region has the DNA TGTGCCAGCAGTTTTGTGGGTAGCGGGAGGGCCGAGCAGTACTTC.

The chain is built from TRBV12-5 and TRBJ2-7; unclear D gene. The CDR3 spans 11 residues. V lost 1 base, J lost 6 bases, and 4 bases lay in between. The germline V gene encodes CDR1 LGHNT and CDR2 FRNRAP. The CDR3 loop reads CASGLASEQYF. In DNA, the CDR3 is TGTGCTAGTGGTTTGGCATCCGAGCAGTACTTC.

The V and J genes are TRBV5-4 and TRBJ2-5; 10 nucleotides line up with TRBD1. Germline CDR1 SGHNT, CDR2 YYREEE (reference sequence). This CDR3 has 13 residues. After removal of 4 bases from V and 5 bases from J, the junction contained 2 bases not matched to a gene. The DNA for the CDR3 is TGTGCCAGCAGCGTGGACAGGGGGGAGACCCAGTACTTC. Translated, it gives CASSVDRGETQYF.

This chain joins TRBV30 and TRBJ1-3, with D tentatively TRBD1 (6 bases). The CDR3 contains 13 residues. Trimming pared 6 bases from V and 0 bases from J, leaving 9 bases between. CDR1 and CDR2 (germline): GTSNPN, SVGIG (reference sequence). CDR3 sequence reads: CACPQGSGNTIYF. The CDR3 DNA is TGTGCCTGCCCACAGGGCTCTGGAAACACCATATATTTT.